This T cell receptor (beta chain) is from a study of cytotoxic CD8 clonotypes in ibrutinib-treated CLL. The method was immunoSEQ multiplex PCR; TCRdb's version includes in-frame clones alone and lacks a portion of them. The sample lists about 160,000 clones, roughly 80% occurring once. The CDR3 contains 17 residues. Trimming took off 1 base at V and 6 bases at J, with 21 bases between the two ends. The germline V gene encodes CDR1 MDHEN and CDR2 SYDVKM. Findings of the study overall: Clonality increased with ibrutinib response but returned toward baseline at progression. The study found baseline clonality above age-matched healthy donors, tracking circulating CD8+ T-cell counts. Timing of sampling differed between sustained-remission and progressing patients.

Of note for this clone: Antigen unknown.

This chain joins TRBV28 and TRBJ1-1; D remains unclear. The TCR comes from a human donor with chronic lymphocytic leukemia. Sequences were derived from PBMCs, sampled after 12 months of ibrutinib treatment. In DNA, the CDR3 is TGTGCCAGCAGTTTATTCGGAGGCGACACCCAAGTGTCTGAAGCTTTCTTT. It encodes CASSLFGGDTQVSEAFF.